One and the same sample provided the 16 T cell receptor beta chains below, sequenced in a study of shared clonotypes between healthy human individuals. Clones were read by immunoSEQ multiplex PCR, and TCRdb kept only the in-frame ones, dropping some. The top ten clones hold around 0.13% of a sample with under 2,500,000 clones, approximately 94% of them seen once. The material sequenced was naive CD4+ T cells sorted from blood. Subset reported: CD45RA+ positively selected. These receptor sequences come from a man younger than 35 in good health.

The genes are TRBV7-6 and TRBJ2-7, with a tentative D call TRBD1 (5 bases). Germline CDR1 and CDR2: SGHVS and FNYEAQ. Trimming took 3 bases from V and 4 from J, leaving 22 bases between them. The CDR3 totals 17 residues. The CDR3 DNA reads as TGTGCCAGCAGCTTCTTAAGCCAAGGGGCGTATACGTACGAGCAGTACTTC. It encodes CASSFLSQGAYTYEQYF. The full variable domain, completed using reference TRBV7-6 and TRBJ2-7, is GAGVSQSPRYKVTKRGQDVALRCDPISGHVSLYWYRQALGQGPEFLTYFNYEAQQDKSGLPNDRFSAERPEGSISTLTIQRTEQRDSAMYRCASSFLSQGAYTYEQYFGPGTRLTVT.

This rearrangement joins TRBV10-3 to TRBJ2-7, with D uncertain. V was trimmed by 7 bases and J by 1 base, leaving 14 bases between them. The CDR3 runs 14 residues. Germline values: CDR1 ENHRY, CDR2 SYGVKD. CDR3 sequence: CAIKTQLNSYEQYF. The CDR3, as DNA: TGTGCCATCAAGACACAGCTTAATTCCTACGAGCAGTACTTC.

This clone was seen a single time. CDR3 protein: CASSPGSGGYQETQYF. In nucleotides, the CDR3 is TGCGCCAGCAGCCCCGGAAGCGGGGGCTACCAAGAGACCCAGTACTTC. The V gene is TRBV4-1, the J gene TRBJ2-5; 8 nucleotides line up with TRBD2. J gave up 0 bases and V 4 bases, and 7 bases lay outside the gene matches. The CDR3 is 16 residues long. Per germline, CDR1 MGHRA and CDR2 YSYEKL.

The chain recombines TRBV7-9 with TRBJ1-3; D gene unclear. The CDR3 loop spans 15 amino acids. Trimming shortened V by 5 bases and J by 0 bases, and 11 bases separated the two germline ends. CDR1 and CDR2 (germline): SEHNR, FQNEAQ (reference sequence). In nucleotides, the CDR3 is TGTGCCAGCAGCCCATTACTCGGCTCTGGAAACACCATATATTTT. Encoded protein: CASSPLLGSGNTIYF.

The chain recombines TRBV6-6 with TRBJ2-7; 8 positions agree with TRBD1. J was trimmed by 5 bases and V by 4 bases; bases with no gene match: 10. Germline lookup yields CDR1 MNHNY and CDR2 SVGAGI (reference sequence). This CDR3 region has 15 residues. DNA of the CDR3: TGTGCCAGCAGTTTGATTGGACAGGGCAATGACGAGCAGTACTTC. The encoded protein is CASSLIGQGNDEQYF.

CDR3 sequence: CASSEGGRAQHF. Written as DNA, the CDR3 is TGTGCCAGCAGTGAAGGAGGGAGAGCCCAGCATTTT. The chain couples TRBV6-1 to TRBJ1-5; D uncertain. V lost 1 base and J lost 11, with 9 bases in between. The CDR3 covers 12 residues. Germline CDR1 and CDR2: MNHNS and SASEGT.

The chain employs TRBV18 and TRBJ2-5, with 12 bases aligning to TRBD1. CDR3 length: 16 residues. The J segment lost 4 bases and the V segment lost 6 bases, leaving 9 bases of the junction unmatched. Germline CDR1 KGHSH, CDR2 LQKENI. CDR3 DNA: TGTGCCAGCTCGACCGGGACAGGGGGCTCGGGAGAGACCCAGTACTTC. This codes for CASSTGTGGSGETQYF.

This clone appeared a single time. The rearrangement uses TRBV6-5 and TRBJ1-2; D might be TRBD1 (5 bases). CDR3 size: 14 residues. The V gene lost 6 bases and the J gene lost 1 base, with 12 bases spanning the gap. Germline lookup yields CDR1 MNHEY and CDR2 SVGAGI. CDR3 region: CASSRRDDNYGYTF. The CDR3 DNA is TGTGCCAGCAGCCGCCGGGACGATAACTATGGCTACACCTTC.

Only one count was recorded for this clone. The chain uses TRBV28 and TRBJ1-2; TRBD1 aligns across 9 bases. Germline CDR1 is MDHEN and CDR2 is SYDVKM. This CDR3 region has 16 residues. V gave up 10 bases and J gave up 1 base; unmatched junction bases: 13. The CDR3 protein is CATRTGVADSNYGYTF. CDR3 sequence (DNA): TGTGCCACTCGGACAGGGGTTGCTGATAGTAACTATGGCTACACCTTC.

CDR3 nucleotides: TGCGCCAGCAGCCAAGCTCCCTTTGGTACGCAGTATTTT. Its translation is CASSQAPFGTQYF. The chain employs TRBV4-3 and TRBJ2-3; D call uncertain. This CDR3 has 13 amino acids. CDR1 is LGHNA and CDR2 is YSLEER in the germline V gene. V lost 1 base to trimming and J lost 8 bases, with 10 bases between them.

This sequence joins TRBV11-2 and TRBJ2-5; 13 nucleotides line up with TRBD2. The CDR3 contains 16 residues. The ends lost 5 bases at V and 4 bases at J; junction bases unmatched: 7. Germline assignment: CDR1 SGHAT and CDR2 FQNNGV. The chain's CDR3 is CASSKRTSGSGETQYF. The CDR3 DNA reads TGTGCCAGCAGCAAAAGGACTAGCGGGAGCGGAGAGACCCAGTACTTC.

The sample holds a few counts of this clone. Other nucleotide sequences from this sample produce the same CDR3. CDR3 residues: CASSVAGGASTDTQYF. CDR3 sequence (DNA): TGTGCCAGCAGCGTAGCGGGCGGGGCTAGCACAGATACGCAGTATTTT. The V call is TRBV9, the J call TRBJ2-3; possible D gene TRBD2, 6 bases. V lost 0 bases and J lost 0, with 11 bases in between. CDR3 length: 16 residues. CDR1 is SGDLS, CDR2 YYNGEE, per germline.

This chain joins TRBV2 and TRBJ1-1, with 8 bases that match TRBD1. The CDR3 sequence is 14 residues long. In germline, CDR1 is SNHLY, CDR2 FYNNEI. After removal of 7 bases from V and 2 bases from J, the junction contained 6 bases not matched to a gene. The CDR3 loop is CASTRTGPNTEAFF. The CDR3, as DNA: TGTGCCAGCACCAGGACAGGGCCAAACACTGAAGCTTTCTTT. The full variable domain, with the rest looked up from reference TRBV2 and TRBJ1-1, is EPEVTQTPSHQVTQMGQEVILRCVPISNHLYFYWYRQILGQKVEFLVSFYNNEISEKSEIFDDQFSVERPDGSNFTLKIRSTKLEDSAMYFCASTRTGPNTEAFFGQGTRLTVV.

This rearrangement joins TRBV11-1 to TRBJ2-1, with TRBD1 as a possible D gene (6 bases). From germline, CDR1 is SGHAT and CDR2 FQDESV (reference sequence). Trimming took off 5 bases at V and 8 bases at J, with 19 bases between the two ends. This CDR3 contains 15 residues. The CDR3 spells CASSLGAQCQDEQFF. The CDR3 DNA sequence: TGTGCCAGCAGCCTGGGGGCTCAGTGCCAGGATGAGCAGTTCTTC.

This rearrangement joins TRBV29-1 to TRBJ2-2, with TRBD1 identical over 8 bases. CDR1 is SQVTM, CDR2 ANQGSEA, per germline. This CDR3 region has 14 residues. The V gene end was trimmed by 7 bases and the J gene end by 0 bases; junction bases not matched to a gene: 4. The CDR3 loop is CSAGQVTNTGELFF. The CDR3 bases are TGCAGCGCGGGACAGGTAACGAACACCGGGGAGCTGTTTTTT.

This chain links TRBV5-4 with TRBJ2-5; 7 bases fit TRBD2. Germline loops: CDR1 SGHNT, CDR2 YYREEE (reference sequence). With V trimmed by 0 bases and J by 1 base, 9 bases remained unmatched. This CDR3 has 17 residues. The CDR3 loop is CASSLEVGRVTQETQYF. CDR3 DNA: TGTGCCAGCAGCTTGGAGGTTGGGAGGGTCACCCAAGAGACCCAGTACTTC.